Reported below is one T cell receptor (beta chain). This clonotype was counted only a few times. Its antigen is still unknown. No quality values exist for individual bases; no much larger clone is one base distant. This sample was taken from a study of identical twins (dated by TCRdb to the mid-2010s). At the level of the whole study: TCR alpha and beta repertoires from monozygotic twins, unrelated adults of various ages and cord blood were deep-sequenced to test whether fetal clonotypes persist. To rule out contamination, the twin experiments were replicated at different times with different library preparation protocols.

Libraries were made using 5' RACE. Sequencing used an Illumina HiSeq 2000. A universal primer binding site was introduced by template switching, and a unique molecular identifier was present in the final cDNA, enabling accurate counting of TCR cDNA molecules. Specific primers in the conserved constant-segment region were used to synthesize first-strand cDNA for TCR alpha and beta chains. To control for contamination, every cDNA library was double barcoded, receiving both a SMART-Mk sample barcode and Illumina barcodes. TruSeq adapter sequences, together with Illumina sample barcodes, were added in two successive PCR steps. Sequencing of the TCR alpha and beta cDNA libraries was done on the Illumina HiSeq platform using custom primers. Regarding the original processing steps: MiGEC was used to process raw reads and extract unique molecular identifiers, and MiXCR was used to find CDR3 positions. For each individual, recombination models were inferred using an EM algorithm with the repgenHMM and IGoR tools. Shared clonotype analysis was performed with the tcR package in R, normalizing sharing by the product of cloneset sizes. To study raw recombination free of thymic and clonal selection effects, out-of-frame nonproductive sequences were analyzed. TCRdb cleaned the public reads at Q25 with fastp, built clones with MiXCR and kept in-frame beta chains. Duplicate CDR3 protein sequences are folded into a single record with the most common DNA and genes. TCRdb's processing, not the authors' own work, is the source of the V and J calls. This sample is represented by hundreds of thousands of distinct CDR3 sequences; around 7.5% of them were singletons. The ten most abundant clones make up 1.6% of the sample.

General study outcomes and caveats: Out-of-frame TCR alpha sequences shared between twins showed an excess of low generation-probability sequences compared with coincidental sharing between unrelated individuals. Abundant cord blood beta clonotypes carried fewer insertions; young adult naive repertoires showed a weaker similar trend, while memory repertoires showed none. Because the same donors could not be followed over many years, the conclusions depended on cross-sectional statistical analysis. The excess sharing between twins in beta out-of-frame sequences was weaker because fewer shared sequences reduced the signal-to-noise ratio. Invariant T cells such as MAIT and iNKT could partly confound zero-insertion analyses, though diverse VJ usage argued against this for most clonotypes. In monozygotic twins, recombination models systematically underestimated out-of-frame TCR alpha sharing, but the models matched the sharing seen between unrelated individuals.

Every donor in the study was a healthy Caucasian. The twin cohort consisted of three pairs of female monozygotic twins, all aged roughly 18 to 29 years. The RNA used for TCR libraries was isolated from peripheral blood mononuclear cells. Based on the germline V gene (reference sequence), the CDR1 and CDR2 sequences are SEHNR and FQNEAQ. Counted from cysteine to phenylalanine, this CDR3 has 15 amino acids. CDR3 DNA only is kept here, 45 bases in frame from base 1. V drops 0 bases and J drops 2 bases, leaving 9 bases in between. These data also featured in a second study, about yellow fever vaccine responses in identical twins. From that second study: The T cell response to vaccination in identical twins was reported by the authors to appear partly convergent and partly personalized. In identical twins, the study followed T cell clones that responded to the vaccine with precision.

The receptor chain draws on TRBV7-9 and TRBJ2-3; a tentative D call is TRBD2 (5 bases match). Sequencing used PBMCs. The receptor comes from a woman under 30 in good health. At the DNA level, the sequence is TGTGCCAGCAGCTTAGCTGGACTCCCCACAGATACGCAGTATTTT. Its translation is CASSLAGLPTDTQYF.